This T cell receptor beta chain originates from a study of shared clonotypes between healthy human individuals. General observations from the study: Larger estimated richness was generally seen in naive subsets than in memory subsets. Investigators collected only blood, and repertoires in tissues likely differ.

The V end lost 2 bases, the J end lost 0 bases, and 11 bases lay between the germline ends. The CDR3 runs 16 residues. Germline V gene sequence: CDR1 SGDLS, CDR2 YYNGEE. Each subset's genomic DNA was split evenly across several immunoSEQ plates. In the authors' workflow: From ImmunoSEQ came sequences covering only the junction and carrying no quality scores, so filtering differed. Profiled with immunoSEQ multiplex PCR; TCRdb holds only in-frame clones, not every one. D and trimming were read from the DNA, whereas the V and J calls and clone size are those reported in that table. Of about 2.4 million clones listed, 90% to 95% are singletons. This clone occurred once. Its cognate antigen is unknown.

This chain links TRBV9 with TRBJ1-4, with no clear D. Sequencing was carried out using naive CD4+ T cells from PBMCs. The subset denotes: CD45RA+ positively selected. This TCR came from a man aged 18-30 years in good health. Some clones in this sample may be carry-over from other donors' samples. CDR3 nucleotide sequence: TGTGCCAGCAGCGTCGACCTGAGCGCAACTAATGAAAAACTGTTTTTT. Translating it yields CASSVDLSATNEKLFF.